This entry concerns a single T cell receptor beta chain. This specimen belongs to a study of T cells expressing NK-cell markers. CDR3 length equals 13 residues. Looked up from germline, CDR1 is SNHLY and CDR2 is FYNNEI. Reprocessing the 5' RACE reads, TCRdb reports a single entry for every CDR3 protein and omits DNA. Here the sample table reports about half a million distinct CDR3 sequences. The sequenced sample was blood T cells: a sorted CD56 or NKG2C T cell subset, CD4+ or CD8+ T cells, or bulk PBMC T cells (not recorded which). The chain carries TRBV2 and TRBJ2-5. The clonotype originates from a woman between 45 and 60 years old in good health. The CDR3 is CASSEVRTTPLYF.